This TCR beta chain appears in the sequencing data of a study of glioma-infiltrating T cells. Using RNA template, CDR3s of TCR alpha and beta were amplified with iRepertoire arm-PCR. TCRdb called the multiplex PCR reads again in MiXCR, with one record for every CDR3 protein. Of 150,000 to 200,000 distinct CDR3 sequences in the sample, more than 35% were seen once. V gave up 0 bases and J gave up 9 bases; unmatched junction bases: 10. Per germline, CDR1 ENHRY and CDR2 SYGVKD. The CDR3 runs to 16 residues. V usage is TRBV10-3 and J usage is TRBJ2-1; 8 bases fit TRBD1. The sequence came from a human donor with low-grade glioma or glioblastoma, undergoing nonglioma brain surgery, or in good health (not recorded which). The sample comprised glioma tissue, nonneoplastic brain tissue, or PBMCs (not recorded which). CDR3 in amino acids: CAISESTDPTGVEQFF. The CDR3 coding sequence is TGTGCCATCAGTGAGTCGACTGACCCGACAGGGGTTGAGCAGTTCTTC.